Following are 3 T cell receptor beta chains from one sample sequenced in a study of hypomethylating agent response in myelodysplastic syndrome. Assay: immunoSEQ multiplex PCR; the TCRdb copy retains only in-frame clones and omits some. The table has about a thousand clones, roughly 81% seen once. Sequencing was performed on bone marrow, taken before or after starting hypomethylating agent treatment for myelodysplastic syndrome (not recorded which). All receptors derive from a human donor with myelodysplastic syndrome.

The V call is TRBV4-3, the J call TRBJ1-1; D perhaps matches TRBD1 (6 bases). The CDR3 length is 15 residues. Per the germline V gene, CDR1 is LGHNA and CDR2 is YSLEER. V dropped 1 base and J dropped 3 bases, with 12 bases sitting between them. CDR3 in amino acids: CASSQGGGSYTEAFF. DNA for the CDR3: TGCGCCAGCAGCCAAGGAGGGGGGTCGTACACTGAAGCTTTCTTT.

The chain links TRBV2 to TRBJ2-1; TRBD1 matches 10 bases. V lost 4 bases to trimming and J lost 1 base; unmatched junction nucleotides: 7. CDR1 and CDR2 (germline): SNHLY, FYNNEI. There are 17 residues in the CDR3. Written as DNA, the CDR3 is TGTGCCAGCAGTGGCCTGGGGACAGGGGTGTCCTACAATGAGCAGTTCTTC. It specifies CASSGLGTGVSYNEQFF.

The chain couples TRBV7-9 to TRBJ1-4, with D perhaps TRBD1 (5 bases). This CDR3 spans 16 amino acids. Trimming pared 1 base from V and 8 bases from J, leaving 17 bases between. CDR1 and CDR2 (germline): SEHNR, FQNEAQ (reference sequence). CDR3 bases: TGTGCCAGCAGCTTAGGTGTTGGGTCGGGGGACGAAAAACTGTTTTTT. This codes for CASSLGVGSGDEKLFF.